These T cell receptor beta chains were read from a single sample in a study of blood T cell repertoires in COVID-19. Method: immunoSEQ multiplex PCR; TCRdb's copy keeps in-frame clones and lacks some. This sample carries roughly 120,000 clones, more than 80% of them seen once, and the ten largest clones take 25% to 35%. The sequencing input was peripheral blood. These receptor sequences come from a man in his 70s with active or convalescent COVID-19. Each CDR3 is given with its conserved first and last residue. The order of the fields is V gene, D gene, J gene, clone size, CDR3 DNA, CDR3 protein. D genes are given only for firm matches. Only some rows state a clone size, as once, few, many or a class for expanded clones.

>TRBV27|TRBD1|TRBJ2-3|-
TGTGCCAGCAGTTTATCGGCAGGGGGAAGCACAGATACGCAGTATTTT
CASSLSAGGSTDTQYF
>TRBV19|-|TRBJ2-1|-
TGTGCCAGTATGGAGGGCTACAGTTCTAACAATGAGCAGTTCTTC
CASMEGYSSNNEQFF
>TRBV5-6|-|TRBJ1-2|-
TGTGCCAGCAGCTTGAGTGAAAGGGGCTATGGCTACACCTTC
CASSLSERGYGYTF
>TRBV2|-|TRBJ2-1|-
TGTGCCAGCAGTGGGGGGGTTACCCGCTCCTACAATGAGCAGTTCTTC
CASSGGVTRSYNEQFF
>TRBV7-9|TRBD2|TRBJ2-3|once
TGTGCCAGCAGCTTTGGGACTAGCGATACGCAGTATTTT
CASSFGTSDTQYF
>TRBV28|TRBD1|TRBJ2-7|-
TGTGCCAGCAGTTCCCCCCGGGGACAGGGGATTGTGCAGTACTTC
CASSSPRGQGIVQYF
>TRBV28|TRBD2|TRBJ2-5|-
TGTGCCAGCAGTTTTGCACTAGCGGGAATGCGGACCCAGTACTTC
CASSFALAGMRTQYF
>TRBV7-2|TRBD1|TRBJ2-1|-
TGTGCCAGCAGCTTAAGAGCCGGGACAGGCCCGAGCGGGCAGTTCTTC
CASSLRAGTGPSGQFF
>TRBV5-4|TRBD2|TRBJ2-3|-
TGTGCCAGCAGCTTGAATCCTAGCGGAGCCACAGATACGCAGTATTTT
CASSLNPSGATDTQYF
>TRBV12-5|TRBD2|TRBJ2-2|-
TGTGCTAGTGGTTTGGCGGGGGGCACCGGGGAGCTGTTTTTT
CASGLAGGTGELFF
>TRBV27|-|TRBJ1-3|-
TGTGCCAGCAGTTTAAGGGGGACAACTGGAAACACCATATATTTT
CASSLRGTTGNTIYF
>TRBV10-3|-|TRBJ2-7|-
TGTGCCATCACCCCTGTTGGGAGCGCCAGCTCCTACGAGCAGTACTTC
CAITPVGSASSYEQYF
>TRBV18|TRBD2|TRBJ2-7|-
TGTGCCAGCTCACCAAGCGGGAACTACGAGCAGTACTTC
CASSPSGNYEQYF
>TRBV3-1/TRBV3-2|-|TRBJ1-5|-
TGTGCCAGCAGCCAAGCCGGAGCCGATAGCAATCAGCCCCAGCATTTT
CASSQAGADSNQPQHF
>TRBV18|TRBD1|TRBJ1-4|-
TGTGCCAGCTCACTCGGGACAGGGGAAGAAAAACTGTTTTTT
CASSLGTGEEKLFF
>TRBV6-4|-|TRBJ2-2|-
TGTGCCAGCAGTGACGGGACCGGAGGGTCCACCGGGGAGCTGTTTTTT
CASSDGTGGSTGELFF
>TRBV28|-|TRBJ1-1|-
TGTGCCAGCGGCTTCTTGGGGGCGAGAGGGAACACTGAAGCTTTCTTT
CASGFLGARGNTEAFF
>TRBV27|-|TRBJ2-1|-
TGTGCCAGCAGTTTACAGGAGGGCCCCTACAATGAGCAGTTCTTC
CASSLQEGPYNEQFF
>TRBV7-9|-|TRBJ1-6|-
TGTGCCAGCAGCCCCCCCGGGGTGGAACTTAATTCACCCCTCCACTTT
CASSPPGVELNSPLHF
>TRBV11-1|-|TRBJ2-5|-
TGTGCCAGCAGCTCGAGACTAGTTGAGACCCAGTACTTC
CASSSRLVETQYF
>TRBV19|TRBD1|TRBJ2-1|few
TGTGCCAGTAGTCTCAGGGACAGGGGTCACAATGAGCAGTTCTTC
CASSLRDRGHNEQFF
>TRBV19|-|TRBJ1-2|-
TGTGCCAGTAGTATGCCCCCCTCACGGGAGCTCTATGGCTACACCTTC
CASSMPPSRELYGYTF
>TRBV7-3|-|TRBJ2-1|-
TGTGCCAGCAGCTTAGTGCGGAGCTCCTACAATGAGCAGTTCTTC
CASSLVRSSYNEQFF
>TRBV5-5|-|TRBJ2-7|-
TGTGCCAGCAGCTTGGGGACTACCGATTACGAGCAGTACTTC
CASSLGTTDYEQYF
>TRBV5-1|TRBD1|TRBJ2-2|few
TGCGCCAGCAGCTTGGTGACAGGGACCGGGGAGCTGTTTTTT
CASSLVTGTGELFF
>TRBV11-3|TRBD2|TRBJ2-1|-
TGTGCCAGCAGCTTAGGCCTAGCGGGAGCCAATGAGCAGTTCTTC
CASSLGLAGANEQFF
>TRBV12-3/TRBV12-4|-|TRBJ2-2|-
TGTGCCAGCAGTCCTACAGGGACCGGGGAGCTGTTTTTT
CASSPTGTGELFF
>TRBV28|-|TRBJ2-2|-
TGTGCCAGCAGTTACCGGGTTCAGAACACCGGGGAGCTGTTTTTT
CASSYRVQNTGELFF